This entry is about one T cell receptor beta chain. Antigen unknown. This sample is part of a study of OX40 agonist ivuxolimab in advanced cancers. In the study overall: Averaging roughly 60 years in age, with a range of roughly 20 to 90, the cohort was approximately 83% male. Findings and limits, study-wide: Among the nonresponders, some also had low normalized T-cell clonal expansion.

The table came from immunoSEQ multiplex PCR; TCRdb's copy has only in-frame clones and leaves some out. The table lists 55,000 or so clones, 70% to 90% of them singletons. The CDR3 has 15 amino acids. Germline values: CDR1 SGHTA, CDR2 FQGNSA. V lost 4 bases and J lost 2, with 14 bases in between. The input for sequencing was CD4+ or CD8+ T cells sorted from blood, taken in a trial of the OX40 agonist ivuxolimab. The chain combines TRBV7-2 with TRBJ1-2; D is undetermined. The receptor was derived from an adult with an advanced solid tumor such as melanoma, head and neck, liver or kidney cancer. The CDR3 is CASSSTRTGNYGYTF. DNA of the CDR3: TGTGCCAGCAGCTCTACGCGGACGGGAAACTATGGCTACACCTTC. The full variable domain, with the rest looked up from reference TRBV7-2 and TRBJ1-2, is GAGVSQSPSNKVTEKGKDVELRCDPISGHTALYWYRQSLGQGLEFLIYFQGNSAPDKSGLPSDRFSAERTGGSVSTLTIQRTQQEDSAVYLCASSSTRTGNYGYTFGSGTRLTVV.